The rows below give T cell receptor beta chains drawn from one sample of a study of blood T cell repertoires in COVID-19. Sequenced by immunoSEQ multiplex PCR; TCRdb stores in-frame clones only, minus some. Of 200,000 to 300,000 clones detected, roughly 86% appear once; the ten largest clones hold over 2.5%. The sequenced material came from PBMCs or T cells enriched from blood (not recorded which). These receptors were collected from a woman younger than 35 who had recovered from COVID-19. CDR3s include the opening cysteine and the closing phenylalanine or tryptophan. A D gene is named only where the DNA matches it firmly. Rows may omit the clone size; those that give it use once, few, many or a size class.

d_call: TRBD1; j_call: TRBJ1-2; clone_size: once; v_call: TRBV29-1; cdr3_nt: TGCAGCGTTGAAACCACAGGGGGCATTTCTGGCTACACCTTC; cdr3_aa: CSVETTGGISGYTF
d_call: -; j_call: TRBJ1-2; clone_size: -; v_call: TRBV21-1; cdr3_nt: TGTGCCAGCAGCAAATGGGACCCGGGACAGGGACTTAACTATGGCTACACCTTC; cdr3_aa: CASSKWDPGQGLNYGYTF
d_call: -; j_call: TRBJ2-1; clone_size: -; v_call: TRBV6-5; cdr3_nt: TGTGCCAGCACAGACAGGATATACAATGAGCAGTTCTTC; cdr3_aa: CASTDRIYNEQFF
d_call: TRBD1; j_call: TRBJ1-1; clone_size: -; v_call: TRBV6-1; cdr3_nt: TGTGCCAGCAGTGAAGCGTTGGTATCCGGGACAGGGGACACTGAAGCTTTCTTT; cdr3_aa: CASSEALVSGTGDTEAFF
d_call: -; j_call: TRBJ1-4; clone_size: -; v_call: TRBV7-2; cdr3_nt: TGTGCCAGCAGCTTAGACCCGCAGGGAACGGAAAAACTGTTTTTT; cdr3_aa: CASSLDPQGTEKLFF
d_call: TRBD2; j_call: TRBJ2-5; clone_size: once; v_call: TRBV29-1; cdr3_nt: TGCAGCGTTGAAGTGGTGGGACTAGGCAGGCGGGAGACCCAGTACTTC; cdr3_aa: CSVEVVGLGRRETQYF
d_call: -; j_call: TRBJ1-1; clone_size: once; v_call: TRBV10-1; cdr3_nt: TGCGCCAGCAGTGGAGGCGATACTGAAGCTTTCTTT; cdr3_aa: CASSGGDTEAFF
d_call: -; j_call: TRBJ2-3; clone_size: -; v_call: TRBV6-4; cdr3_nt: TGTGCCAGCAGTGACTCGTTACTGGATACGCAGTATTTT; cdr3_aa: CASSDSLLDTQYF
d_call: TRBD2; j_call: TRBJ2-5; clone_size: -; v_call: TRBV6-4; cdr3_nt: TGTGCCAGCAGTGAAGGGAATAGCGGGAGTGAGACCCAGTACTTC; cdr3_aa: CASSEGNSGSETQYF
d_call: -; j_call: TRBJ2-1; clone_size: -; v_call: TRBV4-1; cdr3_nt: TGCGCCAGCAGCCAACTGGGACTCCATCGACTCTTC; cdr3_aa: CASSQLGLHRLF